Listed here are 27 T cell receptor beta chains from one sample, sequenced in a study of graft-versus-host responses after intestinal transplantation. Here immunoSEQ multiplex PCR was the method, and the copy in TCRdb shows in-frame clones only, minus some. The sample holds more than 9,500 clones; over 90% are singletons and the top ten take 20% to 25%. Specimen: PBMCs, collected roughly 110 days after intestinal transplant. These receptors all stem from a human patient who received an intestinal transplant, so some T cells may come from the graft donor.

The CDR3 DNA reads as TGTGCCAGCAAACAGGGGAACACCGGGGAGCTGTTTTTT. This codes for CASKQGNTGELFF. The chain links TRBV27 to TRBJ2-2; the D gene is possibly TRBD1 (6 bases). V was shortened by 7 bases and J by 1 base, with 7 bases between the two germline ends. CDR1 MNHEY and CDR2 SMNVEV come from the germline V gene (reference sequence). This CDR3 is 13 amino acids long.

In DNA form, the CDR3 reads TGTGCCAGCAGTCCCCGGACCACCACCGGGGAGCTGTTTTTT. Translated: CASSPRTTTGELFF. The chain couples TRBV6-6 to TRBJ2-2; no firm D call. From germline, CDR1 is MNHNY and CDR2 SVGAGI (reference sequence). This CDR3 comprises 14 residues. Trimming took off 5 bases at V and 4 bases at J, with 11 bases between the two ends.

This clone was counted once. The chain is built from TRBV5-1 and TRBJ2-5; perhaps TRBD1 as D (6 bases). V was pared by 5 bases and J by 5 bases, with 28 bases between. The germline V gene has CDR1 SGHRS and CDR2 YFSETQ. This CDR3 comprises 18 residues. CDR3 bases: TGCGCCAGCAGAGTTGTCCCCTCGTCGACAGGAGTCCCCGAGACCCAGTACTTC. This gives the protein CASRVVPSSTGVPETQYF. Filled out from reference TRBV5-1 and TRBJ2-5, the complete variable domain reads KAGVTQTPRYLIKTRGQQVTLSCSPISGHRSVSWYQQTPGQGLQFLFEYFSETQRNKGNFPGRFSGRQFSNSRSEMNVSTLELGDSALYLCASRVVPSSTGVPETQYFGPGTRLLVL.

This rearrangement joins TRBV28 to TRBJ1-5, with TRBD1 as a possible D gene (6 bases). The CDR3 sequence is 15 residues long. In germline, CDR1 is MDHEN, CDR2 SYDVKM. V gave up 5 bases and J gave up 7 bases, with 18 bases separating them. CDR3 sequence reads: CASSRRDTRGQPQHF. The CDR3 nucleotides are TGTGCCAGCAGTCGGCGGGACACAAGAGGACAGCCCCAGCATTTT.

The V call is TRBV7-2, the J call TRBJ2-2; D is possibly TRBD1 or TRBD2 (5 bases each). Trimming took off 1 base at V and 7 bases at J, with 7 bases between the two ends. The CDR3 is 13 residues long. Germline V gene sequence: CDR1 SGHTA, CDR2 FQGNSA. The CDR3 nucleotides read TGTGCCAGCAGCTTAGTTGGGGGCGGGGAGCTGTTTTTT. Residues: CASSLVGGGELFF.

The V gene is TRBV28, the J gene TRBJ2-5; unclear D gene. Germline V gives CDR1 MDHEN, CDR2 SYDVKM. V was trimmed by 3 bases and J by 2 bases, leaving 7 bases between them. The CDR3 is 13 amino acids. The CDR3 nucleotides read TGTGCCAGCAGTTTGCCCGAGCAAGAGACCCAGTACTTC. It specifies CASSLPEQETQYF.

This chain links TRBV10-3 with TRBJ1-2, with D perhaps TRBD1 (5 bases). This CDR3 has 14 amino acids. V dropped 5 bases and J dropped 6 bases, with 16 bases sitting between them. Germline assignment: CDR1 ENHRY and CDR2 SYGVKD. The chain's CDR3 is CAISPSGTLNGYTF. The CDR3 DNA reads TGTGCCATCAGTCCCTCCGGGACCTTAAATGGCTACACCTTC.

This sequence joins TRBV6-5 and TRBJ2-7; D is ambiguous. The V end was cut by 2 bases, the J end by 0 bases, with 14 bases between. This CDR3 is built from 16 residues. The germline CDR1 and CDR2 sequences are MNHEY and SVGAGI. The CDR3 coding sequence is TGTGCCAGCAGTTACAATGTGGGGAAGAGCTCCTACGAGCAGTACTTC. Protein: CASSYNVGKSSYEQYF.

The chain links TRBV5-6 to TRBJ2-7; 11 bases match TRBD2. Germline V gene lookup returns CDR1 SGHDT and CDR2 YYEEEE. The J segment lost 3 bases and the V segment lost 5 bases, leaving 7 bases of the junction unmatched. The CDR3 totals 15 residues. CDR3 coding DNA: TGTGCCAGCAGATGGGCCACTAGCGGGAGCTACGAGCAGTACTTC. Amino acids: CASRWATSGSYEQYF.

Only one count was recorded for this clone. The rearrangement joins TRBV2 to TRBJ2-7, with TRBD1 as a possible D gene (6 bases). The CDR3 is made up of 14 amino acids. V was pared by 6 bases and J by 0 bases, with 12 bases between. Germline loops: CDR1 SNHLY, CDR2 FYNNEI. Here the CDR3 DNA reads TGTGCCAGCAGGGACAGCCCGAGCTCCTACGAGCAGTACTTC. Encoded protein: CASRDSPSSYEQYF. Full variable domain (remainder filled in from reference TRBV2 and TRBJ2-7): EPEVTQTPSHQVTQMGQEVILRCVPISNHLYFYWYRQILGQKVEFLVSFYNNEISEKSEIFDDQFSVERPDGSNFTLKIRSTKLEDSAMYFCASRDSPSSYEQYFGPGTRLTVT.

DNA of the CDR3: TGCGCCAGCAGCCAAGGAGGGGGCATAGACTATGGCTACACCTTC. Amino acids: CASSQGGGIDYGYTF. The rearrangement joins TRBV4-1 to TRBJ1-2, with 7 nucleotides matching TRBD1. This CDR3 spans 15 amino acids. Germline V gene data show CDR1 as MGHRA and CDR2 as YSYEKL. The ends lost 1 base at V and 3 bases at J; junction bases unmatched: 5.

V gene TRBV7-9 combines with J gene TRBJ2-7; D remains unclear. The CDR3 length is 14 residues. Looked up from germline, CDR1 is SEHNR and CDR2 is FQNEAQ (reference sequence). V lost 5 bases and J lost 2, with 13 bases in between. The CDR3 region has the DNA TGTGCCAGCAGCCCCCCCTACAAAGCCTACGAGCAGTACTTC. This gives the protein CASSPPYKAYEQYF.

CDR3 loop: CASSSAAGRNSYEQYF. The CDR3 DNA follows: TGTGCCAGCAGCTCCGCCGCCGGGAGGAACTCCTACGAGCAGTACTTC. The V and J genes are TRBV7-9 and TRBJ2-7, with 7 bases that match TRBD2. Trimming cost V 4 bases and J 0 bases; bases outside gene matches: 9. Germline CDR1 and CDR2: SEHNR and FQNEAQ (reference sequence). The CDR3 is made up of 16 amino acids.

This chain links TRBV5-1 with TRBJ1-4; TRBD1 matches 7 bases. The germline CDR1 and CDR2 sequences are SGHRS and YFSETQ. This CDR3 spans 15 amino acids. V lost 4 bases to trimming and J lost 0 bases; unmatched junction nucleotides: 3. Written as DNA, the CDR3 is TGCGCCAGCAGCCCAGGGGGGGCAACTAATGAAAAACTGTTTTTT. Translation gives CASSPGGATNEKLFF.

The chain carries TRBV27 and TRBJ1-5, with 10 positions matching TRBD1. The length of the CDR3 is 16 residues. The germline CDR1 and CDR2 sequences are MNHEY and SMNVEV (reference sequence). J was trimmed by 2 bases and V by 5 bases; bases with no gene match: 6. The CDR3: CASSQGQGIGNQPQHF. The CDR3 bases are TGTGCCAGCAGTCAGGGACAGGGGATCGGCAATCAGCCCCAGCATTTT.

V gene TRBV19 combines with J gene TRBJ2-7; the match to TRBD1 covers 9 bases. Losses at the gene ends were 1 base for V and 3 bases for J; bases not matched to a gene: 4. This CDR3 has 15 residues. CDR1 is LNHDA and CDR2 is SQIVND in the germline V gene (reference sequence). CDR3 region: CASSIARTGDYEQYF. In DNA form, the CDR3 reads TGTGCCAGTAGTATAGCAAGGACAGGGGACTACGAGCAGTACTTC.

The chain combines TRBV11-3 with TRBJ2-7; possibly TRBD2 for D (7 bases). Germline V gives CDR1 SGHNT, CDR2 YENEEA. Trimming removed 5 bases at V and 1 base at J, with 15 bases between. The CDR3 contains 15 residues. The CDR3 sequence: CASSLMGGASYEQYF. Written as DNA, the CDR3 is TGTGCCAGCAGCCTCATGGGGGGGGCTTCCTACGAGCAGTACTTC.

The chain links TRBV6-5 to TRBJ2-1, with a weak D call TRBD1 (5 bases). Germline CDR1 is MNHEY and CDR2 is SVGAGI. V shed 5 bases and J shed 2 bases, with 10 bases lying between them. This CDR3 contains 14 residues. The CDR3 DNA reads TGTGCCAGCAGTCCCGAAGGGGCCTACAATGAGCAGTTCTTC. It codes for CASSPEGAYNEQFF.

The J gene is TRBJ2-5, the V gene TRBV18; TRBD1 agrees at 7 bases. The J call may be incorrect, as the DNA end agrees better with TRBJ2-7. Per germline, CDR1 KGHSH and CDR2 LQKENI. The CDR3 covers 19 residues. DNA of the CDR3: TGTGCCAGCTCACCATATCCACCGCTATACCGGGACAGAAGCTACGAGCAGTACTTC. Its translation is CASSPYPPLYRDRSYEQYF.

This clone was observed a single time. V and J are TRBV12-5 and TRBJ2-2; no firm D call. The CDR3 runs 15 residues. Per the germline V gene, CDR1 is LGHNT and CDR2 is FRNRAP. Trimming took off 6 bases at V and 2 bases at J, with 13 bases between the two ends. The CDR3 spells CASGDWISNTGELFF. CDR3 nucleotides: TGTGCTAGTGGCGACTGGATTTCTAACACCGGGGAGCTGTTTTTT. Combining the CDR3 with reference TRBV12-5 and TRBJ2-2 gives the whole variable domain DARVTQTPRHKVTEMGQEVTMRCQPILGHNTVFWYRQTMMQGLELLAYFRNRAPLDDSGMPKDRFSAEMPDATLATLKIQPSEPRDSAVYFCASGDWISNTGELFFGEGSRLTVL.

This sequence joins TRBV27 and TRBJ2-7, with 7 bases lining up with TRBD1. This CDR3 comprises 12 residues. The V gene end was trimmed by 5 bases and the J gene end by 6 bases; junction bases not matched to a gene: 4. Germline values: CDR1 MNHEY, CDR2 SMNVEV (reference sequence). The CDR3 protein is CASSRQGLEQYF. The CDR3 bases are TGTGCCAGCAGTAGACAGGGTCTCGAGCAGTACTTC.

This clone showed up just once. This chain uses TRBV27 with TRBJ2-2; no clear D gene. The CDR3 extends over 13 amino acids. Germline assignment: CDR1 MNHEY and CDR2 SMNVEV (reference sequence). Trimming left V 5 bases short and J 1 base short, with 5 bases between. CDR3 loop: CASSHRNTGELFF. DNA of the CDR3: TGTGCCAGCAGTCATAGGAACACCGGGGAGCTGTTTTTT.

The count of this clone is one. The V call is TRBV4-1, the J call TRBJ2-7, with D perhaps matching TRBD2 (6 bases). CDR1 and CDR2 (germline): MGHRA, YSYEKL. The CDR3 sequence is 14 residues long. V was clipped by 1 base and J by 4 bases, with 11 bases between them. CDR3 in amino acids: CASSQGGNSYEQYF. The CDR3 DNA reads as TGCGCCAGCAGCCAAGGCGGGAACAGTTACGAGCAGTACTTC.

This clone has a single count. Here the CDR3 reads CASGLVILDGVGTDTQYF. The CDR3 coding sequence is TGTGCTAGTGGTTTGGTCATACTAGACGGGGTTGGCACAGATACGCAGTATTTT. The chain joins TRBV12-5 to TRBJ2-3; TRBD2 might be the D (5 bases). The CDR3 contains 18 residues. Germline V CDR1 and CDR2: LGHNT, FRNRAP. Trimming cost V 0 bases and J 1 base, with 17 bases left between them.

CDR3 sequence: CASSQAGEVNTIYF. The CDR3 DNA follows: TGTGCCAGCAGCCAAGCAGGGGAAGTAAACACCATATATTTT. The chain carries TRBV4-2 and TRBJ1-3, with D possibly matching TRBD1 (6 bases). The CDR3 is made up of 14 amino acids. Trimming cost V 1 base and J 6 bases, with 10 bases left between them. Germline-derived CDR1 and CDR2 are LGHNA and YNFKEQ.

The chain is built from TRBV27 and TRBJ2-7; the D gene is possibly TRBD1 (5 bases). The CDR3 loop spans 13 amino acids. Germline V gives CDR1 MNHEY, CDR2 SMNVEV (reference sequence). V was trimmed by 3 bases and J by 3 bases, leaving 9 bases between them. The CDR3 coding sequence is TGTGCCAGCAGTTTTAGGGGTAGCTACGAGCAGTACTTC. Its translation is CASSFRGSYEQYF.

The chain is built from TRBV7-6 and TRBJ2-3, with a weak D call TRBD2 (7 bases). The germline V gene has CDR1 SGHVS and CDR2 FNYEAQ. The germline V and J ends were trimmed by 5 bases and 4 bases, with 25 bases remaining between them. The CDR3 runs 18 residues. The CDR3: CASSPSWGGASASDTQYF. CDR3 DNA sequence: TGTGCCAGCAGCCCATCCTGGGGGGGGGCTAGCGCCTCAGATACGCAGTATTTT.